Listed here are 2 T cell receptor beta chains from one sample, sequenced in a study of blood T cell repertoires in COVID-19 (dated by TCRdb to about 2020). The library was built by means of the immunoSEQ multiplex PCR assay. Held by TCRdb, this immuneACCESS table contains in-frame sequences only and omits some clones. Under half of the omission traces to an unresolved V gene where checked; the cause of the rest is unknown. Recorded for this sample are approximately 290,000 clones; 90% of them occurred a single time. The ten largest clones represent 3.5% to 4.5% of the sample. The sample comprised PBMCs or T cells enriched from blood (not recorded which). The receptors were sampled from a woman younger than 30 with acute COVID-19.

The chain is built from TRBV19 and TRBJ1-1, with 8 bases identical to TRBD1. The CDR3 loop spans 14 amino acids. Losses at the gene ends were 7 bases for V and 1 base for J; bases not matched to a gene: 5. The germline CDR1 and CDR2 sequences are LNHDA and SQIVND (reference sequence). The CDR3 reads CASTGGHPNTEAFF. Written as DNA, the CDR3 is TGTGCCAGTACAGGGGGCCACCCGAACACTGAAGCTTTCTTT.

For this clone: This CDR3 is also generated by other DNA sequences in the sample. The rearrangement links TRBV19 to TRBJ2-7; maybe TRBD1 (6 bases). The CDR3 has 13 amino acids. The germline V and J ends were trimmed by 4 bases and 0 bases, with 7 bases remaining between them. Germline loops: CDR1 LNHDA, CDR2 SQIVND (reference sequence). CDR3 in DNA: TGTGCCAGTAGTAGGACAGACTCCTACGAGCAGTACTTC. This translates into CASSRTDSYEQYF.